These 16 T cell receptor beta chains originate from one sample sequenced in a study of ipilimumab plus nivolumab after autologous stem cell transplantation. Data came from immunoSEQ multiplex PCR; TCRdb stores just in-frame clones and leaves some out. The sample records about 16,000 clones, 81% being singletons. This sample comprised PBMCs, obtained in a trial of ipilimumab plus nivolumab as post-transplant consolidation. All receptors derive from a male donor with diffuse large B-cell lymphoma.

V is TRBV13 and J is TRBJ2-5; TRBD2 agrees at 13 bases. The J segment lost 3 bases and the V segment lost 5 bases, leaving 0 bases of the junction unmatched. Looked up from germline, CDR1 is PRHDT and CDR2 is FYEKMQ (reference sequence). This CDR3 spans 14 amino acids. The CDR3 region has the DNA TGTGCCAGCAGCGGGACTAGCGGGAAAGAGACCCAGTACTTC. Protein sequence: CASSGTSGKETQYF.

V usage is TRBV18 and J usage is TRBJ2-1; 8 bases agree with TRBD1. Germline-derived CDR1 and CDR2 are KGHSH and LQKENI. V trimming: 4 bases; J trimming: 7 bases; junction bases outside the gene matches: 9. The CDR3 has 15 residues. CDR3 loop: CASSQGQGLENEQFF. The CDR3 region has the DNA TGTGCCAGCTCACAAGGACAGGGATTGGAAAATGAGCAGTTCTTC.

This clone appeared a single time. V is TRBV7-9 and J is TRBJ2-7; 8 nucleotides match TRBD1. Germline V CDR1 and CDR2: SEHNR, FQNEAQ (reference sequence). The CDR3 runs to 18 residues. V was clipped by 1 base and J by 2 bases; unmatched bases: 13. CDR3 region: CASSLGFFVGQGTYEQYF. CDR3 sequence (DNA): TGTGCCAGCAGCTTAGGTTTCTTTGTAGGACAGGGAACCTACGAGCAGTACTTC.

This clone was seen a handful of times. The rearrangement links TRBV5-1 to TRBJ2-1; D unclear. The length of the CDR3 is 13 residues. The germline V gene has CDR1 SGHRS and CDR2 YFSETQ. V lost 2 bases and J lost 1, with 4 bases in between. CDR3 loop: CASSFLSYNEQFF. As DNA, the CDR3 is TGCGCCAGCAGCTTCCTGTCCTACAATGAGCAGTTCTTC.

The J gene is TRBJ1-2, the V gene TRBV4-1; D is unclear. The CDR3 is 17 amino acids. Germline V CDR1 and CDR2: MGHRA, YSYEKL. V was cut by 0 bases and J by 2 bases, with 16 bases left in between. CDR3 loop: CASSQDLGRRLNYGYTF. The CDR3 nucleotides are TGCGCCAGCAGCCAAGATCTGGGAAGAAGGTTAAACTATGGCTACACCTTC.

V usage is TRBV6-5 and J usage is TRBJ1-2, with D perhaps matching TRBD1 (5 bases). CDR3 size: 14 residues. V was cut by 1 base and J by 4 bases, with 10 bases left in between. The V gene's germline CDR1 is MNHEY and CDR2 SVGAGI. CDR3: CASSYWGSSYGYTF. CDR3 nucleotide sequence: TGTGCCAGCAGTTACTGGGGCAGCTCCTATGGCTACACCTTC.

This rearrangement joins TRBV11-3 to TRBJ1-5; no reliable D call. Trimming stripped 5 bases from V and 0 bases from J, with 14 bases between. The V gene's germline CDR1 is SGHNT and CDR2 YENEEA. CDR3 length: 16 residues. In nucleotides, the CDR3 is TGTGCCAGCAGCGGCGGCCGGCGATATAGCAATCAGCCCCAGCATTTT. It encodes CASSGGRRYSNQPQHF.

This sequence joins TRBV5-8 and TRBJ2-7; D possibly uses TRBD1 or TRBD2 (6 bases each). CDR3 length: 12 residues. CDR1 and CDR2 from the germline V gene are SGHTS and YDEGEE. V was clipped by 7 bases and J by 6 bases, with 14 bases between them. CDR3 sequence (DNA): TGTGCCAGCCGTGGTGGGGGGCCCGAGCAGTACTTC. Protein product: CASRGGGPEQYF. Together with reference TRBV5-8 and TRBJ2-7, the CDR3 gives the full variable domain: EAGVTQSPTHLIKTRGQQATLRCSPISGHTSVYWYQQALGLGLQFLLWYDEGEERNRGNFPPRFSGRQFPNYSSELNVNALELEDSALYLCASRGGGPEQYFGPGTRLTVT.

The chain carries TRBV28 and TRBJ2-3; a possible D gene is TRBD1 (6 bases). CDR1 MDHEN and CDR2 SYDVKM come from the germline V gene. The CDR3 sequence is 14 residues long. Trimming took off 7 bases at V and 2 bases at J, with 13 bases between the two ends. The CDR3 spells CASTRQDYTDTQYF. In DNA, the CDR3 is TGTGCCAGCACCAGACAGGATTACACAGATACGCAGTATTTT.

CDR3 residues: CASSIGQLDQYF. CDR3 DNA sequence: TGTGCCAGCAGCATCGGACAGCTCGACCAGTACTTC. V and J are TRBV5-6 and TRBJ2-7; possible D gene TRBD1, 6 bases. Germline CDR1 SGHDT, CDR2 YYEEEE. The CDR3 runs to 12 residues. Deletions cut 4 bases from V and 10 bases from J, with 15 bases between.

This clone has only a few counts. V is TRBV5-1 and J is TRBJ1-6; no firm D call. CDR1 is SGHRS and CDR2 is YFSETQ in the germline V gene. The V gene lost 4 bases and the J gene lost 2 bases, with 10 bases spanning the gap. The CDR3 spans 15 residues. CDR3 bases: TGCGCCAGCAGCCTGGACGGAACCTATAATTCACCCCTCCACTTT. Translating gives CASSLDGTYNSPLHF.

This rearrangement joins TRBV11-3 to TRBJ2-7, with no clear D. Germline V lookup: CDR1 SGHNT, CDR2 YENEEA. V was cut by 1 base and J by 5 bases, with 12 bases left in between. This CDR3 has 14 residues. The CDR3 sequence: CASSLGVRGDEQYF. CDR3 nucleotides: TGTGCCAGCAGCTTAGGGGTTAGAGGCGACGAGCAGTACTTC.

This chain's CDR3 is CASSKSDPETGVGADTQYF. The CDR3 DNA reads TGTGCCAGCAGCAAATCCGACCCCGAGACAGGCGTTGGGGCAGATACGCAGTATTTT. The genes are TRBV21-1 and TRBJ2-3; TRBD1, the table's D call, was not compared with the DNA. TRBV21-1 is designated a pseudogene. The CDR3 has 19 residues.

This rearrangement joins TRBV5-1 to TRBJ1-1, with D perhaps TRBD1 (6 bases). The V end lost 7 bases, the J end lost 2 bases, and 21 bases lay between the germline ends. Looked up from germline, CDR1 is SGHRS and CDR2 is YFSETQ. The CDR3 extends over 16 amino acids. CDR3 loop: CASRLRGTGVNTEAFF. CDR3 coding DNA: TGCGCCAGCCGTTTGAGGGGGACGGGGGTTAACACTGAAGCTTTCTTT.

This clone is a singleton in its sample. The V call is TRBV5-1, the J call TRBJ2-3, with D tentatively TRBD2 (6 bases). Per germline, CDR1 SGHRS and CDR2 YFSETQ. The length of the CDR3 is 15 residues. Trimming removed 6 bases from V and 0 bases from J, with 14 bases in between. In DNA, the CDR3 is TGCGCCAGCAATTTCGCGGGACCCAGCACAGATACGCAGTATTTT. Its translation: CASNFAGPSTDTQYF.

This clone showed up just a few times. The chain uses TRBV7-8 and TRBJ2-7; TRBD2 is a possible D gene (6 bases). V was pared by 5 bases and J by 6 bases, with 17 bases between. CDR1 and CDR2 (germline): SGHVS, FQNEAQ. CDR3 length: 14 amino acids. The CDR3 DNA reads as TGTGCCAGCAGCGCCCGTGCGGGGATTGGCGAGCAGTACTTC. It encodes CASSARAGIGEQYF. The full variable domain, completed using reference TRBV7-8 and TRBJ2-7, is GAGVSQSPRYKVAKRGQDVALRCDPISGHVSLFWYQQALGQGPEFLTYFQNEAQLDKSGLPSDRFFAERPEGSVSTLKIQRTQQEDSAVYLCASSARAGIGEQYFGPGTRLTVT.